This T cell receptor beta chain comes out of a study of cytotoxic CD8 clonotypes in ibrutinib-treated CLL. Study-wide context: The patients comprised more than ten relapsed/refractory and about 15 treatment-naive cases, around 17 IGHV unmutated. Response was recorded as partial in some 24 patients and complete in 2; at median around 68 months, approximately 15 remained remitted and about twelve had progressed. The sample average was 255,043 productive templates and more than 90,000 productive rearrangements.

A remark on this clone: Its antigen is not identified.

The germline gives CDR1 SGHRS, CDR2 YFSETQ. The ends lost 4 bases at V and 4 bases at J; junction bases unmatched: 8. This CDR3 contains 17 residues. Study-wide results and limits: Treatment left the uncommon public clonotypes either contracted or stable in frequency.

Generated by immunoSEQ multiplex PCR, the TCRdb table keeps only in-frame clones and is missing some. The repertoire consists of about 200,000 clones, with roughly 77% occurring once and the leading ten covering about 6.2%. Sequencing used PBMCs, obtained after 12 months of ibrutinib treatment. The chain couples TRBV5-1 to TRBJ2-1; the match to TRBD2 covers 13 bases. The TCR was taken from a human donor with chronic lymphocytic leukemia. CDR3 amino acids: CASSLGTSGTLYNEQFF. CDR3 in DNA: TGCGCCAGCAGCCTGGGGACTAGCGGGACCCTATACAATGAGCAGTTCTTC.